This T cell receptor beta chain comes out of a study of T cell changes during pregnancy in multiple sclerosis. The repertoire was sequenced with immunoSEQ multiplex PCR; TCRdb's copy has only in-frame clones and lacks some. The data contain approximately 48,000 clones, 90% to 95% of them singletons. The ends were cut back, 5 bases at V and 4 bases at J, with 20 bases in the middle. There are 16 residues in the CDR3. The V gene's germline CDR1 is LNHDA and CDR2 SQIVND (reference sequence). This clone occurred a few times. The chain links TRBV19 to TRBJ1-2; possible D gene TRBD1, 6 bases. The receptor was isolated from a female donor with multiple sclerosis, enrolled in a pregnancy study. This sample comprised CD4+ T cells from peripheral blood mononuclear cells, obtained after pregnancy. Here the CDR3 reads CASSHLGGAASYGYTF. CDR3 in DNA: TGTGCCAGTAGTCACCTGGGGGGGGCGGCCTCCTATGGCTACACCTTC.